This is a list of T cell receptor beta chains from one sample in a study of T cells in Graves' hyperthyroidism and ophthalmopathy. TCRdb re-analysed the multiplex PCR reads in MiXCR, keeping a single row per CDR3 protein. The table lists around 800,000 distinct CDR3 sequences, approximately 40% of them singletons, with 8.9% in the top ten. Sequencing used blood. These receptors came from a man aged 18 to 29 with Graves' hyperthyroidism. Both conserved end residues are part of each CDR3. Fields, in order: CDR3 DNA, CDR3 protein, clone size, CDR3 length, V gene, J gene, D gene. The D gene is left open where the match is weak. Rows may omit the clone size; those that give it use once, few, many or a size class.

cdr3_nt: TGCAGCGTTGAAGATCAGAGGAACACCGGGGAGCTGTTTTTT
cdr3_aa: CSVEDQRNTGELFF
clone_size: many
cdr3_length: 14
v_call: TRBV29-1
j_call: TRBJ2-2
d_call: NA

cdr3_nt: TGTGCCAGCAGCGTTACCGACATTACCGGGGAGCTGTTTTTT
cdr3_aa: CASSVTDITGELFF
clone_size: NA
cdr3_length: 14
v_call: TRBV9
j_call: TRBJ2-2
d_call: NA

cdr3_nt: TGCGCCAGCAGCTTGGAGGCGGTGAACTATGGCTACACCTTC
cdr3_aa: CASSLEAVNYGYTF
clone_size: NA
cdr3_length: 14
v_call: TRBV5-1
j_call: TRBJ1-2
d_call: NA

cdr3_nt: TGCAGCGTTGAAGATCCGGGGACAGGGGTGTTTGAGTACTTC
cdr3_aa: CSVEDPGTGVFEYF
clone_size: NA
cdr3_length: 14
v_call: TRBV29-1
j_call: TRBJ2-7
d_call: TRBD1

cdr3_nt: TGTGCCAGCAGCCACGCCGGGACAGGGCCTGAAGCTTTCTTT
cdr3_aa: CASSHAGTGPEAFF
clone_size: many
cdr3_length: 14
v_call: TRBV14
j_call: TRBJ1-1
d_call: TRBD1

cdr3_nt: NA
cdr3_aa: CACSASEGPYEQYF
clone_size: NA
cdr3_length: 14
v_call: TRBV25-1
j_call: TRBJ2-7
d_call: NA

cdr3_nt: TGTGCCAGCAGTTACTCCCCCCCGGGACAGGGGTACGAGCAGTACTTC
cdr3_aa: CASSYSPPGQGYEQYF
clone_size: NA
cdr3_length: 16
v_call: TRBV2
j_call: TRBJ2-7
d_call: TRBD1

cdr3_nt: TGTGCCAGCAGTGATTCCTATCAGCCCCAGCATTTT
cdr3_aa: CASSDSYQPQHF
clone_size: many
cdr3_length: 12
v_call: TRBV12-3/TRBV12-4
j_call: TRBJ1-5
d_call: NA

cdr3_nt: TGTGCCAGCAGCGTAGGCACAGCTAACTATGGCTACACCTTC
cdr3_aa: CASSVGTANYGYTF
clone_size: many
cdr3_length: 14
v_call: TRBV9
j_call: TRBJ1-2
d_call: NA

cdr3_nt: TGTGCCAGCAGCTTACGGACGGATCCCCCTGAAGCTTTCTTT
cdr3_aa: CASSLRTDPPEAFF
clone_size: NA
cdr3_length: 14
v_call: TRBV9
j_call: TRBJ1-1
d_call: NA

cdr3_nt: TGCGCCAGCAGCCAAGCGGGGGGCAACGAGCAGTACTTC
cdr3_aa: CASSQAGGNEQYF
clone_size: many
cdr3_length: 13
v_call: TRBV4-1
j_call: TRBJ2-7
d_call: NA

cdr3_nt: TGCGCCAGCAGCCCCCTGAGGAAAGCGGCTAAAGAGACCCAGTACTTC
cdr3_aa: CASSPLRKAAKETQYF
clone_size: NA
cdr3_length: 16
v_call: TRBV4-1
j_call: TRBJ2-5
d_call: NA

cdr3_nt: TGTGCCAGCAGCTACAGAGATCAGGCGGTCGGCACCGGGGAGCTGTTTTTT
cdr3_aa: CASSYRDQAVGTGELFF
clone_size: many
cdr3_length: 17
v_call: TRBV7-2
j_call: TRBJ2-2
d_call: NA

cdr3_nt: TGTGCCAGCAGCTCCCCGGGACGAGGAGCTTTCTTT
cdr3_aa: CASSSPGRGAFF
clone_size: NA
cdr3_length: 12
v_call: TRBV7-9
j_call: TRBJ1-1
d_call: NA

cdr3_nt: TGTGCCAGCAGCCAGGAGGACGGGGATGAAAAACTGTTTTTT
cdr3_aa: CASSQEDGDEKLFF
clone_size: few
cdr3_length: 14
v_call: TRBV4-2
j_call: TRBJ1-4
d_call: NA

cdr3_nt: TGTGCCAGCAGCTCGCGACTAGCGGGGACAGAGACCCAGTACTTC
cdr3_aa: CASSSRLAGTETQYF
clone_size: few
cdr3_length: 15
v_call: TRBV9
j_call: TRBJ2-5
d_call: TRBD2

cdr3_nt: TGTGCCAGCAGCTTAGAAGGTGGGGATCACTACGAGCAGTACTTC
cdr3_aa: CASSLEGGDHYEQYF
clone_size: NA
cdr3_length: 15
v_call: TRBV11-2
j_call: TRBJ2-7
d_call: NA

cdr3_nt: TGTGCCAGCGGAGGGGACTTTGTCTACGAGCAGCACTTC
cdr3_aa: CASGGDFVYEQHF
clone_size: NA
cdr3_length: 13
v_call: TRBV12-3/TRBV12-4
j_call: TRBJ2-7
d_call: NA

cdr3_nt: TGTGCCAGCAGCTTAGGCTGGGGGGACAGGGACTACGAGCAGTACTTC
cdr3_aa: CASSLGWGDRDYEQYF
clone_size: few
cdr3_length: 16
v_call: TRBV13
j_call: TRBJ2-7
d_call: TRBD1

cdr3_nt: TGTGCCAGCAGCCAGGGTCCGGCGAGCGAGCAGTACTTC
cdr3_aa: CASSQGPASEQYF
clone_size: NA
cdr3_length: 13
v_call: TRBV25-1
j_call: TRBJ2-7
d_call: NA

cdr3_nt: TGTGCCAGCAGTGAGTGGTGGGGTGAGGGCAATGAGCAGTTCTTC
cdr3_aa: CASSEWWGEGNEQFF
clone_size: NA
cdr3_length: 15
v_call: TRBV2
j_call: TRBJ2-1
d_call: NA

cdr3_nt: TGCGCCAGCAGCCAAGATCTAGGACAGGGATCCCACGAGCAGTACTTC
cdr3_aa: CASSQDLGQGSHEQYF
clone_size: NA
cdr3_length: 16
v_call: TRBV4-1
j_call: TRBJ2-7
d_call: TRBD1

cdr3_nt: TGTGCCACCAGCAGAGACCGGCTTCAGAGTCAGCCCCAGTACTTC
cdr3_aa: CATSRDRLQSQPQYF
clone_size: NA
cdr3_length: 15
v_call: TRBV15
j_call: TRBJ2-5
d_call: NA

cdr3_nt: TGCAGTGCTTCACGGGGGCCTGATCAGCCCCAGCATTTT
cdr3_aa: CSASRGPDQPQHF
clone_size: NA
cdr3_length: 13
v_call: TRBV20-1
j_call: TRBJ1-5
d_call: NA

cdr3_nt: TGCGCCAGCAGCCAAGGTCCAGGGATTTTCTTT
cdr3_aa: CASSQGPGIFF
clone_size: NA
cdr3_length: 11
v_call: TRBV4-3
j_call: TRBJ1-1
d_call: NA

cdr3_nt: TGTGCCAGCAGCTTAGCACACCCGGGCAGTAATTCACCCCTCCACTTT
cdr3_aa: CASSLAHPGSNSPLHF
clone_size: few
cdr3_length: 16
v_call: TRBV7-9
j_call: TRBJ1-6
d_call: NA

cdr3_nt: TGTGCCAGCCCGCGGGACAGGGCCCCCTATAGCAATCAGCCCCAGCATTTT
cdr3_aa: CASPRDRAPYSNQPQHF
clone_size: few
cdr3_length: 17
v_call: TRBV6-5
j_call: TRBJ1-5
d_call: TRBD1

cdr3_nt: TGTGCCATCAGTCACCTGGGACAGAATCAGCCCCAGCATTTT
cdr3_aa: CAISHLGQNQPQHF
clone_size: once
cdr3_length: 14
v_call: TRBV25-1
j_call: TRBJ1-5
d_call: TRBD1

cdr3_nt: TGTGCCAGCAGTGAAGGAGGACAGGGCGTCAATCAGCCCCAGCATTTT
cdr3_aa: CASSEGGQGVNQPQHF
clone_size: NA
cdr3_length: 16
v_call: TRBV2
j_call: TRBJ1-5
d_call: TRBD1

cdr3_nt: TGTGCCAGCAGTTTAGCGGACACAGATACGCAGTATTTT
cdr3_aa: CASSLADTDTQYF
clone_size: NA
cdr3_length: 13
v_call: TRBV12-3/TRBV12-4
j_call: TRBJ2-3
d_call: NA

cdr3_nt: TGTGCCAGCAGTTACTCGCAGAACTACGAGCAGTACTTC
cdr3_aa: CASSYSQNYEQYF
clone_size: few
cdr3_length: 13
v_call: TRBV6-4
j_call: TRBJ2-7
d_call: NA

cdr3_nt: TGCAGCATGGAGATCGGGGCCTTCGGCACCGGGGAGCTGTTTTTT
cdr3_aa: CSMEIGAFGTGELFF
clone_size: once
cdr3_length: 15
v_call: TRBV29-1
j_call: TRBJ2-2
d_call: NA

cdr3_nt: TGTGCCAGCATGATAACGGGGGGCACTGAAGCTTTCTTT
cdr3_aa: CASMITGGTEAFF
clone_size: many
cdr3_length: 13
v_call: TRBV7-9
j_call: TRBJ1-1
d_call: NA

cdr3_nt: TGTGCCAGCAGCTCACAGGGGCGACAACTGTACCAAGAGACCCAGTACTTC
cdr3_aa: CASSSQGRQLYQETQYF
clone_size: few
cdr3_length: 17
v_call: TRBV5-6
j_call: TRBJ2-5
d_call: TRBD1

cdr3_nt: TGTGCCACCAGTGGGGGACAGCTCTATGGCTACACCTTC
cdr3_aa: CATSGGQLYGYTF
clone_size: many
cdr3_length: 13
v_call: TRBV15
j_call: TRBJ1-2
d_call: TRBD1

cdr3_nt: TGCAGTGCTATTAGGCTCCGGGACAGCGATCAAGAGACCCAGTACTTC
cdr3_aa: CSAIRLRDSDQETQYF
clone_size: NA
cdr3_length: 16
v_call: TRBV20-1
j_call: TRBJ2-5
d_call: TRBD1

cdr3_nt: TGTGCCAGCAGCCAAGAAGGTCTAGCGGGAGCCGGGGAGCTGTTTTTT
cdr3_aa: CASSQEGLAGAGELFF
clone_size: once
cdr3_length: 16
v_call: TRBV7-2
j_call: TRBJ2-2
d_call: TRBD2

cdr3_nt: TGTGCCAGCAGCCCCACCAAAGGGCCCGAGCAGTACTTC
cdr3_aa: CASSPTKGPEQYF
clone_size: NA
cdr3_length: 13
v_call: TRBV13
j_call: TRBJ2-7
d_call: NA